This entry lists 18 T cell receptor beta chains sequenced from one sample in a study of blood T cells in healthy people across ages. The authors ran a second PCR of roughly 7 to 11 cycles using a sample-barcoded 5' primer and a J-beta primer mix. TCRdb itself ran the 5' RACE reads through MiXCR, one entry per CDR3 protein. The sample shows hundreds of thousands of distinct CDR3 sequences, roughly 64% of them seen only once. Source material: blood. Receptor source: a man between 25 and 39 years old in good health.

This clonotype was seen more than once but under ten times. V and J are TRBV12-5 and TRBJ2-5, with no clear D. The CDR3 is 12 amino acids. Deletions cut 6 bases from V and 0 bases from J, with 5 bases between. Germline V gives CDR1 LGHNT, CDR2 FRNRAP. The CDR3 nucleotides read TGTGCTAGTGGCCAAAACCAAGAGACCCAGTACTTC. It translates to CASGQNQETQYF.

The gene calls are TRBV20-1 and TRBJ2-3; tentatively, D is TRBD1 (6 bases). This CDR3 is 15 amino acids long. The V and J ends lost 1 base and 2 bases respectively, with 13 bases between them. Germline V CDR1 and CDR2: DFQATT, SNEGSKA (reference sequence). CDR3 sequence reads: CSARVPAGATDTQYF. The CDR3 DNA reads TGCAGTGCTAGAGTTCCGGCAGGGGCCACAGATACGCAGTATTTT.

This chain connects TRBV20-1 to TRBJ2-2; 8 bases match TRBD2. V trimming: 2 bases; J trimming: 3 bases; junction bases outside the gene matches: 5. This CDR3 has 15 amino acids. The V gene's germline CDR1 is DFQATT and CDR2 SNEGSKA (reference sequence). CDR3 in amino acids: CSARYPRGDTGELFF. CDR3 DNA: TGCAGTGCTAGATATCCGCGGGGGGACACCGGGGAGCTGTTTTTT.

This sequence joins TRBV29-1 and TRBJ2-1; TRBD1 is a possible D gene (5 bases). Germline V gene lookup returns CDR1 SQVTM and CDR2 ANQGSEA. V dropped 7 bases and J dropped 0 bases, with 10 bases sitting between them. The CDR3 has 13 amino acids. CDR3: CSADRNSYNEQFF. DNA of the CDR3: TGCAGCGCCGACAGAAACTCCTACAATGAGCAGTTCTTC.

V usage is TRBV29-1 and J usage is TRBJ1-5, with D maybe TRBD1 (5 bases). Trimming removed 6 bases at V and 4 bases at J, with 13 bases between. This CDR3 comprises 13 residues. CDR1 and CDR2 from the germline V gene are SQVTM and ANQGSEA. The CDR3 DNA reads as TGCAGCGTGGGAGCAGGGTGGAATCAGCCCCAGCATTTT. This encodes CSVGAGWNQPQHF. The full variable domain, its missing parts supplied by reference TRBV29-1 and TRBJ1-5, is SAVISQKPSRDICQRGTSLTIQCQVDSQVTMMFWYRQQPGQSLTLIATANQGSEATYESGFVIDKFPISRPNLTFSTLTVSNMSPEDSSIYLCSVGAGWNQPQHFGDGTRLSIL.

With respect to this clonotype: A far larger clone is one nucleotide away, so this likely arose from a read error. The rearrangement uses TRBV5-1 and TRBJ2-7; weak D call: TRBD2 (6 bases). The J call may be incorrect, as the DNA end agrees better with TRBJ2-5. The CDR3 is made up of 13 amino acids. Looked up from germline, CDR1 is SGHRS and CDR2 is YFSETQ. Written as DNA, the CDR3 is TGCGCCATCAGCTTGGGAGGAGGAGAGACCCAGTACTTC. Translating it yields CAISLGGGETQYF.

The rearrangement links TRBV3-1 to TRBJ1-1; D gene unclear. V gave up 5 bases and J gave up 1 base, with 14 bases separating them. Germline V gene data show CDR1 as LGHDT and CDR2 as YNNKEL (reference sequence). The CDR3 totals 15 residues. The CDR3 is CASSYAITANTEAFF. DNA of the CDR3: TGTGCCAGCAGCTACGCCATCACAGCGAACACTGAAGCTTTCTTT. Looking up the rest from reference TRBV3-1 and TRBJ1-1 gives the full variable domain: DTAVSQTPKYLVTQMGNDKSIKCEQNLGHDTMYWYKQDSKKFLKIMFSYNNKELIINETVPNRFSPKSPDKAHLNLHINSLELGDSAVYFCASSYAITANTEAFFGQGTRLTVV.

Written as DNA, the CDR3 is TGCGCCAGCAGCCCGGGGGGGGGCCCTGGCTACACCTTC. Protein product: CASSPGGGPGYTF. The rearrangement links TRBV5-1 to TRBJ1-2; possible D gene TRBD1, 6 bases. V was cut by 4 bases and J by 7 bases, with 14 bases left in between. The CDR3 loop spans 13 amino acids. Looked up from germline, CDR1 is SGHRS and CDR2 is YFSETQ.

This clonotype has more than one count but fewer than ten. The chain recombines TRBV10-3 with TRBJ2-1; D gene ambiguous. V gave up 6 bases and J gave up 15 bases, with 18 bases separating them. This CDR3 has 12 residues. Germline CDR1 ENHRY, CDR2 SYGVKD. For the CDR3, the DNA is TGTGCCATCAGCCTAAGTGGAGAACTCCGGTTCTTC. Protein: CAISLSGELRFF.

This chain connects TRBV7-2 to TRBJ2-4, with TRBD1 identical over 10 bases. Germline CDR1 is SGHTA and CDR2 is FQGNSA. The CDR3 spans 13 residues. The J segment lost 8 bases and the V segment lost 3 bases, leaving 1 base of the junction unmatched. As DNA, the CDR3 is TGTGCCAGCAGCTTGGGACAGGGGCACATTCAGTACTTC. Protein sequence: CASSLGQGHIQYF.

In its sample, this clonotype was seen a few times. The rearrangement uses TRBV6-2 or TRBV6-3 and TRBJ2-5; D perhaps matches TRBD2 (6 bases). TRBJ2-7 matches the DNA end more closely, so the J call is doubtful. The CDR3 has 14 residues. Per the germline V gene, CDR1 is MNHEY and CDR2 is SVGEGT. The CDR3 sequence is CASTSTAAGYEQYF. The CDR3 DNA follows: TGTGCCAGCACCTCCACAGCCGCGGGGTACGAGCAGTACTTC.

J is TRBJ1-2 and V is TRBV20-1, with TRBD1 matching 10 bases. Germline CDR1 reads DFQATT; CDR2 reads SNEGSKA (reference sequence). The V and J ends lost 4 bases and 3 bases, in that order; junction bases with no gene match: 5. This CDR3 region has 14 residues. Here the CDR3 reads CSATETGGYYGYTF. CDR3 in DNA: TGCAGTGCTACCGAGACAGGGGGCTACTATGGCTACACCTTC.

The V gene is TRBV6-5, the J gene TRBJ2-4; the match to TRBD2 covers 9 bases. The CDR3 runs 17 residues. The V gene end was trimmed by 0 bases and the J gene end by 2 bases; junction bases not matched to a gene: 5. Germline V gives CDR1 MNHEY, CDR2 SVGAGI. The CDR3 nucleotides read TGTGCCAGCAGTTACTCGCGGGGGGGCCCATCCAAAAACATTCAGTACTTC. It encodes CASSYSRGGPSKNIQYF.

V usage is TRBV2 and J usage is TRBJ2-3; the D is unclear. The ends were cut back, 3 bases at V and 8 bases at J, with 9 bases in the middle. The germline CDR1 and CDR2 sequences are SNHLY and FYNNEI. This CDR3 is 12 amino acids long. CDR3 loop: CASSETSLTQYF. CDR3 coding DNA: TGTGCCAGCAGTGAGACCTCCCTTACGCAGTATTTT.

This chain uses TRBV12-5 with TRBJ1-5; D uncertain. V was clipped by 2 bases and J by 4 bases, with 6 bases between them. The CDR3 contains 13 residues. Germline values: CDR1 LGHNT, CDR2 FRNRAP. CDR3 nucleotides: TGTGCTAGTGGTTTGACAGTTAATCAGCCCCAGCATTTT. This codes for CASGLTVNQPQHF.

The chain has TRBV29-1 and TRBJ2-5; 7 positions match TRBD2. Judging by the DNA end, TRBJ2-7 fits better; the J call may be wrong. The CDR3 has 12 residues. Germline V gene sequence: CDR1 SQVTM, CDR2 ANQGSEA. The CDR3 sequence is CSVAKGGYEQYF. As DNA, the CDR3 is TGCAGCGTTGCTAAGGGAGGGTACGAGCAGTACTTC.

This CDR3 is CSGLAGTDTQYF. DNA of the CDR3: TGCAGCGGTCTAGCGGGCACAGATACGCAGTATTTT. J is TRBJ2-3 and V is TRBV29-1, with 7 bases matching TRBD2. CDR1 and CDR2 from the germline V gene are SQVTM and ANQGSEA. V shed 7 bases, J shed 1 base, and the junction held 2 bases outside the gene matches. This CDR3 is 12 amino acids long.

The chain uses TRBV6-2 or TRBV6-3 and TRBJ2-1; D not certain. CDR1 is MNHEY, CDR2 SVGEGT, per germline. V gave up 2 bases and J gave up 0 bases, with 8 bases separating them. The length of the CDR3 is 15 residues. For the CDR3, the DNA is TGTGCCAGCAGTTACGGCGCGGACTCCTACAATGAGCAGTTCTTC. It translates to CASSYGADSYNEQFF.